Listed here are 11 T cell receptor beta chains from one sample, sequenced in a study of breast tumors, draining lymph nodes, adjacent tissues. One entry per CDR3 protein, called by TCRdb with MiXCR from the multiplex PCR reads. The repertoire has roughly 220,000 distinct CDR3 sequences, less than 35% of them found once; the top ten carry approximately 3.3%. Samples came from axillary lymph nodes draining the breast cancer. Sequenced sample: axillary lymph node tissue. The receptors stem from a female donor with breast cancer. Some clones in this sample may be carry-over from other donors' samples.

This clonotype has at least ten counts. The V call is TRBV19, the J call TRBJ1-5; D is possibly TRBD1 (6 bases). Trimming left V 5 bases short and J 0 bases short, with 14 bases between. The CDR3 has 16 residues. Germline loops: CDR1 LNHDA, CDR2 SQIVND (reference sequence). The CDR3 sequence: CASSGLGHNSNQPQHF. DNA for the CDR3: TGTGCCAGTAGTGGCTTGGGACATAATAGCAATCAGCCCCAGCATTTT.

This clonotype was detected many times. This chain joins TRBV4-1 and TRBJ2-2, with TRBD2 as a possible D gene (6 bases). Germline V gene sequence: CDR1 MGHRA, CDR2 YSYEKL. The CDR3 runs to 14 residues. The V gene lost 0 bases and the J gene lost 7 bases, with 9 bases spanning the gap. The CDR3 region is CASSQDRRGGELFF. The CDR3 DNA follows: TGCGCCAGCAGCCAAGATCGGAGGGGCGGGGAGCTGTTTTTT.

CDR3 sequence: CASSLRRHLRSGSPKNEQFF. The CDR3 nucleotides read TGTGCCAGCAGCTTAAGGCGTCACCTCAGAAGCGGATCGCCTAAGAATGAGCAGTTCTTC. V gene TRBV7-3 combines with J gene TRBJ2-1, with D possibly matching TRBD2 (5 bases). CDR1 and CDR2 (germline): SGHTA, FQGTGA. V was trimmed by 1 base and J by 7 bases, leaving 29 bases between them. The length of the CDR3 is 20 residues.

Comments on this clonotype: Compared with germline, one end of the junction differs, possibly owing to a read error. The chain couples TRBV24-1 to TRBJ2-1, with 13 bases aligning to TRBD2. The CDR3 runs 16 residues. CDR1 is KGHDR and CDR2 is SFDVKD in the germline V gene. The DNA for the CDR3 is TGTGCCAGCAGTGCAACGACTAGCGGGAGGTACAATGAGCAGTTCTTC. Its protein is CASSATTSGRYNEQFF.

This chain joins TRBV7-9 and TRBJ2-3; TRBD2 agrees at 10 bases. CDR1 SEHNR and CDR2 FQNEAQ come from the germline V gene (reference sequence). V was clipped by 5 bases and J by 2 bases; unmatched bases: 13. The CDR3 is 18 residues long. DNA for the CDR3: TGTGCCAGCAGCATCGCCGGGACTAGCGCGGGGATCACAGATACGCAGTATTTT. The encoded protein is CASSIAGTSAGITDTQYF.

This clonotype was picked up a small number of times. The V gene is TRBV20-1, the J gene TRBJ1-1; maybe TRBD1 (5 bases). CDR3 length: 13 residues. V lost 6 bases, J lost 7 bases, and 18 bases lay in between. Germline assignment: CDR1 DFQATT and CDR2 SNEGSKA (reference sequence). This CDR3 is CSAIWWGSVEAFF. For the CDR3, the DNA is TGCAGTGCCATATGGTGGGGGAGCGTTGAAGCTTTCTTT.

The CDR3 sequence: CSARDRIPMTQYF. As DNA, the CDR3 is TGCAGCGCACGGGACAGAATCCCAATGACCCAGTACTTC. The chain combines TRBV29-1 with TRBJ2-5, with 7 bases fitting TRBD1. The germline V gene has CDR1 SQVTM and CDR2 ANQGSEA. The CDR3 contains 13 residues. V gave up 7 bases and J gave up 7 bases; unmatched junction bases: 12. The full variable domain, with the rest looked up from reference TRBV29-1 and TRBJ2-5, is SAVISQKPSRDICQRGTSLTIQCQVDSQVTMMFWYRQQPGQSLTLIATANQGSEATYESGFVIDKFPISRPNLTFSTLTVSNMSPEDSSIYLCSARDRIPMTQYFGPGTRLLVL.

The table lists this clonotype with many counts. This rearrangement joins TRBV7-2 to TRBJ2-2, with unresolved D. V lost 3 bases and J 6 bases, leaving 14 bases between the germline ends. The CDR3 loop spans 15 amino acids. CDR1 and CDR2 (germline): SGHTA, FQGNSA. Here the CDR3 DNA reads TGTGCCAGCAGCTTCTCCGGGCTGACCTCCGGGGAGCTGTTTTTT. Residues: CASSFSGLTSGELFF.

Only a few counts were recorded for this clonotype. The V gene is TRBV27, the J gene TRBJ2-3; no firm D call. The CDR3 contains 16 residues. V lost 2 bases and J 5 bases, leaving 17 bases between the germline ends. Germline V lookup: CDR1 MNHEY, CDR2 SMNVEV (reference sequence). CDR3 protein: CASSLGWQTTVDTQYF. The CDR3 coding sequence is TGTGCCAGCAGTTTAGGTTGGCAAACCACAGTAGATACGCAGTATTTT.

CDR3 bases: TGTGCCAGCAGCTTAGCCAGGACAGCACATTCACCCCTCCACTTT. Amino acid sequence: CASSLARTAHSPLHF. The genes are TRBV11-2 and TRBJ1-6; maybe TRBD1 (6 bases). V was shortened by 1 base and J by 8 bases, with 12 bases between the two germline ends. CDR3 length: 15 amino acids. The germline gives CDR1 SGHAT, CDR2 FQNNGV.

The J gene is TRBJ2-1, the V gene TRBV10-1; the D is unclear. The CDR3 has 14 residues. V shed 0 bases and J shed 5 bases, with 8 bases lying between them. The germline gives CDR1 WNHNN, CDR2 SYGVQD (reference sequence). This CDR3 reads CASSESGRDNEQFF. The CDR3 DNA is TGCGCCAGCAGTGAGTCGGGAAGGGACAATGAGCAGTTCTTC.